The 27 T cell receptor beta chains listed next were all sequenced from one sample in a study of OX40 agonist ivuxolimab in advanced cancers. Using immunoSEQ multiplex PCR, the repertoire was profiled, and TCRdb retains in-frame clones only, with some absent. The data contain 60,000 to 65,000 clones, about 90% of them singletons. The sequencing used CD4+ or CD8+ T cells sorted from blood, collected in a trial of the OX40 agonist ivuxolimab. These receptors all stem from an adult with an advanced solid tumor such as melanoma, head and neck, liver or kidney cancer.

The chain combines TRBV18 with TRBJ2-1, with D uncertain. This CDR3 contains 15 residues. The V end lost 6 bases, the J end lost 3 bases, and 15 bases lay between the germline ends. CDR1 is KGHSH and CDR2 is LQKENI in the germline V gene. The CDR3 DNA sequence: TGTGCCAGCTCCCCCGACCGATGGAGCTACAATGAGCAGTTCTTC. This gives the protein CASSPDRWSYNEQFF.

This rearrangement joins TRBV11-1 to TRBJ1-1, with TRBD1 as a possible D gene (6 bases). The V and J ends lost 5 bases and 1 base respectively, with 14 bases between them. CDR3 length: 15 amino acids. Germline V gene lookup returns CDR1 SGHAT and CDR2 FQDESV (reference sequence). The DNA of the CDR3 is TGTGCCAGCAGCCCAAGGACAGACCCGAACACTGAAGCTTTCTTT. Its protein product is CASSPRTDPNTEAFF.

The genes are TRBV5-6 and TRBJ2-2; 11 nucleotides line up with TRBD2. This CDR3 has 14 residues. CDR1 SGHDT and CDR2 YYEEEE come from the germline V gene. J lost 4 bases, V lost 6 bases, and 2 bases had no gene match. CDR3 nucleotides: TGTGCCAGCAACCTAGCGGGGGGCACCGGGGAGCTGTTTTTT. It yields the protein CASNLAGGTGELFF.

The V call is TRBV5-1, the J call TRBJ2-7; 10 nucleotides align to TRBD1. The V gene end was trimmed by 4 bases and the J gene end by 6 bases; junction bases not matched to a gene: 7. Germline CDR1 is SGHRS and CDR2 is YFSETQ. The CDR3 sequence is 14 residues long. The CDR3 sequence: CASSNRDRGLEQYF. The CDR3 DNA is TGCGCCAGCAGCAACCGGGACAGGGGTCTCGAGCAGTACTTC.

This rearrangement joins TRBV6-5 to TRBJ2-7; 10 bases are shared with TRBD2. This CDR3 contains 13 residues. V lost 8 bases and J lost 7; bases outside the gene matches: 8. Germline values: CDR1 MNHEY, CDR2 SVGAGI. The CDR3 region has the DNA TGTGCCAGCCGTATAGCGGGAGGAAGTGAGCAGTACTTC. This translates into CASRIAGGSEQYF.

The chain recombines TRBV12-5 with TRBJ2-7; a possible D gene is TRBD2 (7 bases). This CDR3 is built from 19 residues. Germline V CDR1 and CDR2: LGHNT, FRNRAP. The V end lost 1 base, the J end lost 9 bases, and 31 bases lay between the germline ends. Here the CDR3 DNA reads TGTGCTAGTGGTTTGGAAACGGCAAGGGGGAGGGCGTTTCTGTTGGGGCAGTACTTC. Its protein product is CASGLETARGRAFLLGQYF.

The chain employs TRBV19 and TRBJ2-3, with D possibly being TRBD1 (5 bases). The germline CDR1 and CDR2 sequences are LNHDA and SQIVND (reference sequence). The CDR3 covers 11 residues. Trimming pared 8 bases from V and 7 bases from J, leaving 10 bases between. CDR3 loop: CASSGQNTQYF. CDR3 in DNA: TGTGCCAGTTCCGGACAAAATACGCAGTATTTT.

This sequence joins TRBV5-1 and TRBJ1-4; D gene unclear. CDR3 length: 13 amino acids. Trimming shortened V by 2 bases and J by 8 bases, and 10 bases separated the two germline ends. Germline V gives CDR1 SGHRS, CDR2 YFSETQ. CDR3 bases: TGCGCCAGCAGCTTCTTGGTAGGGGAAAAACTGTTTTTT. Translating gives CASSFLVGEKLFF.

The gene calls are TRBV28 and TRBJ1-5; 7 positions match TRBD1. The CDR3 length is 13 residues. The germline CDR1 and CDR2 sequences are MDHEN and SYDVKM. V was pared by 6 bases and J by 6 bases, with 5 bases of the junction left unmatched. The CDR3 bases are TGTGCCAGCAGACAGGGGTTAGGTCAGCCCCAGCATTTT. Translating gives CASRQGLGQPQHF.

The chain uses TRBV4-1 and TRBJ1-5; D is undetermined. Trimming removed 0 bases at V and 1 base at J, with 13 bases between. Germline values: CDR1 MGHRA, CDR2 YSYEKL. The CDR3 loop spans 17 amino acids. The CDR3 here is CASSQDSHGVSNQPQHF. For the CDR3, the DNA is TGCGCCAGCAGCCAAGATTCACATGGTGTAAGCAATCAGCCCCAGCATTTT.

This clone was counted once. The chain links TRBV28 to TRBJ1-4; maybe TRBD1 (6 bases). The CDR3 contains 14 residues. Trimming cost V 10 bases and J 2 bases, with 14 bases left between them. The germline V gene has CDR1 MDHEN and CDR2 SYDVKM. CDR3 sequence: CATNRQGTNEKLFF. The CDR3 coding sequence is TGTGCCACCAACCGGCAGGGGACTAATGAAAAACTGTTTTTT.

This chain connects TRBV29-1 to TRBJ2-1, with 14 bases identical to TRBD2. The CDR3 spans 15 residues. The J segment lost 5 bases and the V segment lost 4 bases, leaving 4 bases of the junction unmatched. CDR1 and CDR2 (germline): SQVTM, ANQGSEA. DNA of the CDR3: TGCAGCGTTGCCTTGACTAGCGGGGGGGACAATGAGCAGTTCTTC. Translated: CSVALTSGGDNEQFF.

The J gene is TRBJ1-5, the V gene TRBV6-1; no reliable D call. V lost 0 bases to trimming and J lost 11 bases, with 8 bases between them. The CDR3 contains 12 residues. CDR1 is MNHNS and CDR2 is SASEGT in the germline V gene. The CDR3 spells CASSEAFMTQHF. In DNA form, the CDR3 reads TGTGCCAGCAGTGAAGCGTTTATGACCCAGCATTTT.

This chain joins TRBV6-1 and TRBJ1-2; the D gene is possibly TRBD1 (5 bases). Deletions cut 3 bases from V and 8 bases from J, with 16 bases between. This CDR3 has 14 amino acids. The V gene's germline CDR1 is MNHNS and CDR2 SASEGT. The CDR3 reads CASSDWTFGGGYTF. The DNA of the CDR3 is TGTGCCAGCAGTGATTGGACATTTGGCGGGGGCTACACCTTC.

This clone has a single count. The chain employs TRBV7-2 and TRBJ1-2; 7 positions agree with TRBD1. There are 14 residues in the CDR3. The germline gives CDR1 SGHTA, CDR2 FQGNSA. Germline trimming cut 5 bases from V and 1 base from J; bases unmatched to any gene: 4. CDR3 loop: CASSPGQNNYGYTF. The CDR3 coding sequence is TGTGCCAGCAGCCCGGGACAGAATAACTATGGCTACACCTTC.

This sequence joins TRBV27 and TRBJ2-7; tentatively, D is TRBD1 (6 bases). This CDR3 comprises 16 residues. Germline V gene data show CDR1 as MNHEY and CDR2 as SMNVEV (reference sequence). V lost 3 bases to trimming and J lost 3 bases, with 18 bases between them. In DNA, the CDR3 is TGTGCCAGCAGTTTGAGACAGGTTCCCCCCCACTACGAGCAGTACTTC. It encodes CASSLRQVPPHYEQYF.

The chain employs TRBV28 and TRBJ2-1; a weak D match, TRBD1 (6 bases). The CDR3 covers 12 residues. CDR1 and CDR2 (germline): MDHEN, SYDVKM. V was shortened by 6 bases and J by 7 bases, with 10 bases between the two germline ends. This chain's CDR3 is CASRKQGNEQFF. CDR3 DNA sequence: TGTGCCAGCAGAAAACAGGGTAATGAGCAGTTCTTC.

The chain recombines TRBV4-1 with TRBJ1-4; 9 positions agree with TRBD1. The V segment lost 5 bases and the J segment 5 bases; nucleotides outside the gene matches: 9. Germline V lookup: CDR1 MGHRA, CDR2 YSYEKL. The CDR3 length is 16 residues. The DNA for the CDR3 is TGCGCCAGCAGCGCTCGATGGACAGGGGAAAATGAAAAACTGTTTTTT. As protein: CASSARWTGENEKLFF.

CDR3 in DNA: TGTGCCAGCAGTTACTCGGGCAGTGACACTGAAGCTTTCTTT. Protein product: CASSYSGSDTEAFF. The chain recombines TRBV6-6 with TRBJ1-1, with unresolved D. Trimming left V 0 bases short and J 3 bases short, with 8 bases between. This CDR3 has 14 amino acids. Germline V gene sequence: CDR1 MNHNY, CDR2 SVGAGI (reference sequence).

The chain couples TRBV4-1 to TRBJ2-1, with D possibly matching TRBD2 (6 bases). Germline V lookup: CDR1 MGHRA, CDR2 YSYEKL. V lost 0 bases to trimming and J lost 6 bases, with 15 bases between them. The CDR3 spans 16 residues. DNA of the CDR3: TGCGCCAGCAGCCAAGATGTCGCGGGACTGGGCAATGAGCAGTTCTTC. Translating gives CASSQDVAGLGNEQFF.

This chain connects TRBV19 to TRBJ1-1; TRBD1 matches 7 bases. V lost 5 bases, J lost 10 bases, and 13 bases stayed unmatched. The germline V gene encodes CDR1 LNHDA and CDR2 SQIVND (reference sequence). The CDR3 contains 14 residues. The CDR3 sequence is CASSPGQAFPGAFF. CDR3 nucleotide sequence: TGTGCCAGTAGTCCCGGACAGGCCTTCCCCGGAGCTTTCTTT.

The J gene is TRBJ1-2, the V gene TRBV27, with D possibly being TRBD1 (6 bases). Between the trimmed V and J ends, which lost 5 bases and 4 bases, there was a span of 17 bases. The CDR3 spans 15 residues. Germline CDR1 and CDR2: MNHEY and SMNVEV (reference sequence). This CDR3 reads CASSRRRTDLYGYTF. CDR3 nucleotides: TGTGCCAGCAGTCGCCGCCGGACAGACCTCTATGGCTACACCTTC.

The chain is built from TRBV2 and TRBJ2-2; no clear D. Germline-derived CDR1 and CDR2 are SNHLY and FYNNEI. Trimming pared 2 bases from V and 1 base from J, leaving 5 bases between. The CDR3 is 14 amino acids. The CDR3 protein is CASSEPGNTGELFF. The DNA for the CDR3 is TGTGCCAGCAGTGAACCCGGGAACACCGGGGAGCTGTTTTTT.

The CDR3 protein is CASSKDSLRGEKLFF. CDR3 nucleotides: TGTGCCAGTAGTAAGGACAGTTTGAGGGGTGAAAAACTGTTTTTT. This sequence joins TRBV19 and TRBJ1-4; D perhaps matches TRBD1 (6 bases). CDR1 is LNHDA, CDR2 SQIVND, per germline (reference sequence). There are 15 residues in the CDR3. V shed 4 bases and J shed 7 bases, with 16 bases lying between them.

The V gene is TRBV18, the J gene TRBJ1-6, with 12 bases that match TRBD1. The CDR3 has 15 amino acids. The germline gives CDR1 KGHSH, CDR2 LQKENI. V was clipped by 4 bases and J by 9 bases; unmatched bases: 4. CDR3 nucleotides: TGTGCCAGCTCACTCCGGGACAGGGGGCTTTCACCCCTCCACTTT. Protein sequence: CASSLRDRGLSPLHF.

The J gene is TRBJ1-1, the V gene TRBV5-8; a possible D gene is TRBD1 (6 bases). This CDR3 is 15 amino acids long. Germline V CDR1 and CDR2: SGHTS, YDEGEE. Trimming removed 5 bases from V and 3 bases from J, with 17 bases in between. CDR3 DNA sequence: TGTGCCAGCAGTCCGGGACATTTTGGGGACACTGAAGCTTTCTTT. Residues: CASSPGHFGDTEAFF.

CDR3 loop: CASSVEDRDHYGYTF. CDR3 bases: TGTGCCAGCAGCGTAGAGGACAGGGATCACTATGGCTACACCTTC. The chain employs TRBV9 and TRBJ1-2, with 8 bases identical to TRBD1. Germline-derived CDR1 and CDR2 are SGDLS and YYNGEE. The CDR3 totals 15 residues. The trim removed 0 bases at V and 3 bases at J, leaving 4 bases unmatched.